This T cell receptor (beta chain) was captured by sequencing in a study of cytomegalovirus exposure and HLA in healthy donors. PCR involved 60 Vbeta and 13 Jbeta primers. The protocol was immunoSEQ multiplex PCR, while the TCRdb copy is restricted to in-frame clones and leaves out a portion. The table includes 95,000 to 150,000 clones, less than 90% detected once. Turning to this clone: The antigen is not known.

V was cut by 4 bases and J by 4 bases, with 8 bases left in between. The CDR3 has 12 residues. Germline loops: CDR1 SGHKS, CDR2 YYEKEE (reference sequence). Study findings and constraints: A later analysis reported that several of the most significant clusters appeared to be linked to common viral pathogens, among them Epstein-Barr virus. In an earlier analysis, productive rearrangement rates for most beta V segments clustered near 87% or 30%. V- and J-gene trimming in TCR beta was tied to a missense DCLRE1C variant by an analysis performed later.

This receptor was obtained from a man aged 50 to 60 in good health and CMV-seronegative. The V call is TRBV5-5, the J call TRBJ1-1, with D perhaps TRBD1 (6 bases). The sequenced sample was PBMCs. CDR3 amino acids: CASSPRGTEAFF. CDR3 in DNA: TGTGCCAGCAGCCCCAGGGGCACTGAAGCTTTCTTT.